This entry features one TCR beta chain sequence. Antigen: not known. CDR3 length equals 16 residues. V was pared by 1 base and J by 3 bases, with 13 bases between. These data originate in a study of blood T cells in healthy people across ages. The authors ran a second PCR of about 6 to 11 cycles using a sample-barcoded 5' primer and a J-beta primer mix. TCRdb reanalysed the 5' RACE reads using MiXCR and keeps one entry per CDR3 protein. Of about 1.1 million distinct CDR3 sequences in the sample, around two fifths were seen once. Study results and caveats: Diversity figures derived from one million T cells were judged to underestimate the true value.

Total RNA, at least 6 micrograms per sample, came from PBMCs. V and J are TRBV12-3 or TRBV12-4 and TRBJ1-5; D is ambiguous. This TCR was recovered from a man younger than 35 in good health. The sample taken for sequencing was blood. Here the CDR3 reads CASSLGGVEVNQPQHF. The CDR3 DNA sequence: TGTGCCAGCAGTTTAGGTGGGGTTGAGGTCAATCAGCCCCAGCATTTT.